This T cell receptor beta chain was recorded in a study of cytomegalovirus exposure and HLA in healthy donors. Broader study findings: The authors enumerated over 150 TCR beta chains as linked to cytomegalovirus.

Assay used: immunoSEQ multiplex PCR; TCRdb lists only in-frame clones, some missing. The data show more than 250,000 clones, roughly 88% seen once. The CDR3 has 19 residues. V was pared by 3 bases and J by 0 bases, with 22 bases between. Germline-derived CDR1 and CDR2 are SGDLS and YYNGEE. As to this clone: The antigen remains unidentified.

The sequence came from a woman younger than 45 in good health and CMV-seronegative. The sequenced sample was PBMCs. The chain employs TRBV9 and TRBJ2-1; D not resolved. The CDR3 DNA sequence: TGTGCCAGCAGCGGAGTTCCCCGTGGTAGCAGAAGCTCCTACAATGAGCAGTTCTTC. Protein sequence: CASSGVPRGSRSSYNEQFF.